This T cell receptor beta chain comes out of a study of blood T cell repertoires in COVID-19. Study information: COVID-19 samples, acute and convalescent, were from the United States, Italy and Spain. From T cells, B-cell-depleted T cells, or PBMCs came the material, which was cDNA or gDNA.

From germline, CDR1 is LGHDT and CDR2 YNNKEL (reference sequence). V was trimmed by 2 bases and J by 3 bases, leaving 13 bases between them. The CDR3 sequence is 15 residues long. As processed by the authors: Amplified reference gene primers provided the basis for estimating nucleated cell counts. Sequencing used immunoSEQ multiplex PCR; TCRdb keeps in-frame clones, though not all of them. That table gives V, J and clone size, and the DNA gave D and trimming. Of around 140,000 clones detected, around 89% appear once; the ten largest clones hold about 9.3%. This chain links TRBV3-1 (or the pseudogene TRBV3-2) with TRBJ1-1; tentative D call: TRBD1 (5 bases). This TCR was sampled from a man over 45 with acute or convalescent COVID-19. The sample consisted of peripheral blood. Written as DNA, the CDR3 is TGTGCCAGCAGCCAACGACAGTTTTTGGACACTGAAGCTTTCTTT. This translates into CASSQRQFLDTEAFF.